This is a list of T cell receptor beta chains from one sample in a study of blood T cell repertoires in COVID-19. Assay used: immunoSEQ multiplex PCR; TCRdb lists only in-frame clones, some missing. The sample holds a few hundred thousand clones, around 88% seen once. The sample consisted of PBMCs or T cells enriched from blood (not recorded which). Receptors originate from a woman aged 45-65 years with acute COVID-19. Each CDR3 is given with its conserved first and last residue. Fields, in order: J gene, V gene, D gene, CDR3 DNA, CDR3 protein. The D gene is left open where the match is weak.

TRBJ1-2 | TRBV25-1 | - | TGTGCCAGCAGTGCATACAGGTCGGATGGCTACACCTTC | CASSAYRSDGYTF
TRBJ1-1 | TRBV3-1/TRBV3-2 | TRBD1 | TGTGCCAGCAGCCAAGCCCCGACAGGGGCGGGCACTGAAGCTTTCTTT | CASSQAPTGAGTEAFF
TRBJ1-6 | TRBV5-1 | TRBD1 | TGCGCCAGCAGCCCCAGGACAGGGGCGAATTCACCCCTCCACTTT | CASSPRTGANSPLHF
TRBJ1-6 | TRBV5-1 | - | TGCGCCAGCAGCTTGGGTCGGGGATCGGATTCACCCCTCCACTTT | CASSLGRGSDSPLHF
TRBJ2-1 | TRBV9 | - | TGTGCCAGCAGCGTATCGGGGTGGGGAGTGGCGCAGTTCTTC | CASSVSGWGVAQFF
TRBJ2-1 | TRBV7-2 | TRBD1 | TGTGCCAGCAGCCTCCAGGGGGCCGGCAGGGGGCTTAATGAGCAGTTCTTC | CASSLQGAGRGLNEQFF
TRBJ1-6 | TRBV10-3 | TRBD1 | TGTGCCATCGGGGACAGGGATAATTCACCCCTCCACTTT | CAIGDRDNSPLHF
TRBJ2-3 | TRBV5-1 | TRBD2 | TGCGCCAGCAGCCCCGGCGGGGGGGCCGTAGATACGCAGTATTTT | CASSPGGGAVDTQYF
TRBJ2-1 | TRBV6-2/TRBV6-3 | TRBD2 | TGTGCCAGCAGTTACGGGGTAGCGGGAGGAGGGGAGCAGTTCTTC | CASSYGVAGGGEQFF
TRBJ2-6 | TRBV9 | - | TGTGCCAGCAGCGTAGCCGGGTCTGGGGCCAACGTCCTGACTTTC | CASSVAGSGANVLTF